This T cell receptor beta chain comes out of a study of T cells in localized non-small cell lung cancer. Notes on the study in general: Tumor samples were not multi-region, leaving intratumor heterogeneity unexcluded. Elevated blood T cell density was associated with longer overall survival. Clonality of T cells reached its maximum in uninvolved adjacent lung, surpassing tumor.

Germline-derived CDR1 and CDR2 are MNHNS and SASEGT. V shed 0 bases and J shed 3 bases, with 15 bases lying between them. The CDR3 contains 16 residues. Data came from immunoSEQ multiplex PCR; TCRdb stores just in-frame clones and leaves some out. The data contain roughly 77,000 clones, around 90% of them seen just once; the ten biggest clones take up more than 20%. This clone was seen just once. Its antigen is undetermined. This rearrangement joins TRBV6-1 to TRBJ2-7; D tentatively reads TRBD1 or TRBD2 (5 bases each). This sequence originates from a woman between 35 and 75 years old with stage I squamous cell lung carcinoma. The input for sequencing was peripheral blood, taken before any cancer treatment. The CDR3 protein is CASSEARAGPYYEQYF. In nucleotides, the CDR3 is TGTGCCAGCAGTGAAGCGAGGGCAGGGCCCTACTACGAGCAGTACTTC.